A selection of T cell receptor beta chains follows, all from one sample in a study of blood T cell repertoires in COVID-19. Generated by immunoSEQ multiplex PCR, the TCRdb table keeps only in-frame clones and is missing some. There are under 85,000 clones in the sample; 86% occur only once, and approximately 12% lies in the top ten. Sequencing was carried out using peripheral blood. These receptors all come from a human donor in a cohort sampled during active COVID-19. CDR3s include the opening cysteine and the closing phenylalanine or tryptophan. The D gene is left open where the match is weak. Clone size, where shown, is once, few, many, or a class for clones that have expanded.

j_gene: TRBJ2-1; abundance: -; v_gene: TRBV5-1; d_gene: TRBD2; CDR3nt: TGCGCCAGCAGCTACGCGGGGGGGAACTACAATGAGCAGTTCTTC; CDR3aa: CASSYAGGNYNEQFF
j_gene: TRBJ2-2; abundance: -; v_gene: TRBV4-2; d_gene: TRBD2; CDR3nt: TGTGCCAGCAGCCAAGGGCGGGGGGACACCGGGGAGCTGTTTTTT; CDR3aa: CASSQGRGDTGELFF
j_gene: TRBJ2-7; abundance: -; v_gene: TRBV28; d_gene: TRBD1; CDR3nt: TGTGCCAGCAGTTTATACAGGGGGAACGAGCAGTACTTC; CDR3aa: CASSLYRGNEQYF
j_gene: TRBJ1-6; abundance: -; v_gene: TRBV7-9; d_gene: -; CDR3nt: TGTGCCAGCAGCTTCGGCCCGGGGTCGGATTCACCCCTCCACTTT; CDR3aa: CASSFGPGSDSPLHF
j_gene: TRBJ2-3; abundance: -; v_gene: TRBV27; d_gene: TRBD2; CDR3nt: TGTGCCAGCAGGCGAACCCCCGGGACTAGCGGGAATACGCAGTATTTT; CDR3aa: CASRRTPGTSGNTQYF
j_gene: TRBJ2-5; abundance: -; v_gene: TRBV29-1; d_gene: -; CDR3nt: TGCAGCGTCGGGCCCCGAGCGGCCGCAGAGACCCAGTACTTC; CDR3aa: CSVGPRAAAETQYF
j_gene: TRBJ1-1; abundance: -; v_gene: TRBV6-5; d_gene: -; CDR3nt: TGTGCCAGCAGTTCAGGGGCCCCGAACACTGAAGCTTTCTTT; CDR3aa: CASSSGAPNTEAFF
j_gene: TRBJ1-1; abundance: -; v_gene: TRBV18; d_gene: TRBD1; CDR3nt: TGTGCCAGCTCACCGGGGATGGACAGGGTGTTCACTGAAGCTTTCTTT; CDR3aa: CASSPGMDRVFTEAFF
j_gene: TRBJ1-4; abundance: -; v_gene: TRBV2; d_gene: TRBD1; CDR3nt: TGTGCCAGCAGTGGACAGGGAACGACTAATGAAAAACTGTTTTTT; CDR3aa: CASSGQGTTNEKLFF
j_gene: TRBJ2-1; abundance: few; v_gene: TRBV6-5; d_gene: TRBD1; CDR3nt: TGTGCCAGCAGTTACGATACAGGGGTCAATGAGCAGTTCTTC; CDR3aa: CASSYDTGVNEQFF
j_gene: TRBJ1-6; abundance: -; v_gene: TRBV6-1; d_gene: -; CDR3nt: TGTGCCAGCAGTGAAGAGGGGCAGCCGAATTCACCCCTCCACTTT; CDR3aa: CASSEEGQPNSPLHF
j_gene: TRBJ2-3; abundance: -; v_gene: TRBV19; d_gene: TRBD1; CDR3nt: TGTGCCAGTAGTCCGGGCAGGGGGACCACAGATACGCAGTATTTT; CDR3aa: CASSPGRGTTDTQYF
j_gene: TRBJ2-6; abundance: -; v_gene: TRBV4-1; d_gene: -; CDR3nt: TGCGCCAGCAGCCAAGAGGGTCTAGAAACCCTCTCTGGGGCCAACGTCCTGACTTTC; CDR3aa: CASSQEGLETLSGANVLTF
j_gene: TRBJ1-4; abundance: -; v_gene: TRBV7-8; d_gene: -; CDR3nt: TGTGCCAGCAGCTTAGGCAGGGCTAATGAAAAACTGTTTTTT; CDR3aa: CASSLGRANEKLFF
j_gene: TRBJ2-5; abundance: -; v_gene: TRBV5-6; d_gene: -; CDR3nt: TGTGCCAGCTCGAGGTCTTTACAAGAGACCCAGTACTTC; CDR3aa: CASSRSLQETQYF
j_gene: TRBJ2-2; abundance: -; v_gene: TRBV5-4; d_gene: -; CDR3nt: TGTGCCAGCAGCTTGCCCGGGGCGAACACCGGGGAGCTGTTTTTT; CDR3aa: CASSLPGANTGELFF
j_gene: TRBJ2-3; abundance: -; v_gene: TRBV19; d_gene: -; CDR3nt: TGTGCCAGTAGTATGGGAACTAGCCCAGATACGCAGTATTTT; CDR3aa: CASSMGTSPDTQYF
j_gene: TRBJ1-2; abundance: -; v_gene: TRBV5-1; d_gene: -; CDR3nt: TGCGCCAGCAGCTGGGCTCAGGGTGATGGCTACACCTTC; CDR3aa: CASSWAQGDGYTF
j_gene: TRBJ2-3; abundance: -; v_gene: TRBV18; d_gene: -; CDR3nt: TGTGCCAGCTCACCGCAGGGGGGACCCACAGATACGCAGTATTTT; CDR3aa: CASSPQGGPTDTQYF
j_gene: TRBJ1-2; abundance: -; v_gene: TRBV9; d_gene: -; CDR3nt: TGTGCCAGCAGCGTAGATGATGCAGGATACTACACCTTC; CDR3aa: CASSVDDAGYYTF
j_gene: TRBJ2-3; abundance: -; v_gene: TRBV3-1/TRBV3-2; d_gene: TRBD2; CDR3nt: TGTGCCAGCAGCAAACGGGACTATGAAGAGGCAAGCACAGATACGCAGTATTTT; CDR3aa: CASSKRDYEEASTDTQYF
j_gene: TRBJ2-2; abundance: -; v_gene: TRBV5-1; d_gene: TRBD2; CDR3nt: TGCGCCAGCACCCCAATGCGGGGGACGGCCGGGGAGCTGTTTTTT; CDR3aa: CASTPMRGTAGELFF
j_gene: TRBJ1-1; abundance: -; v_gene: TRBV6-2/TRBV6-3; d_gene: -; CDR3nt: TGTGCCAGCAGTTACAATACAGAGAACACTGAAGCTTTCTTT; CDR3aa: CASSYNTENTEAFF
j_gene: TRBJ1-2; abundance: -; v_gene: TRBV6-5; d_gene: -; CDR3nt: TGTGCCAGCAGTTACGCAGGGGACTATGGCTACACCTTC; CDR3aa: CASSYAGDYGYTF
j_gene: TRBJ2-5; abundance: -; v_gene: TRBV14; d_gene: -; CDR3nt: TGTGCCAGCAGCCGGGCAGCACAAGAGACCCAGTACTTC; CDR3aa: CASSRAAQETQYF
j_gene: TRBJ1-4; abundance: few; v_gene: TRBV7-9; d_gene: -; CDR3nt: TGTGCCAGCAGCTCGGGGTGGACGGCGGAAAAACTGTTTTTT; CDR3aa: CASSSGWTAEKLFF
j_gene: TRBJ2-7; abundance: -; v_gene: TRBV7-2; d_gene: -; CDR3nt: TGTGCCAGCAGCTTATGGGCATCCACGACCTACGAGCAGTACTTC; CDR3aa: CASSLWASTTYEQYF
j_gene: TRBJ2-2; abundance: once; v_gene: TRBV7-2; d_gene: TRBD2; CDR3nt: TGTGCCAGCAGCTTGGCACCGGGACTAGGAACTACCGGGGAGCTGTTTTTT; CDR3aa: CASSLAPGLGTTGELFF
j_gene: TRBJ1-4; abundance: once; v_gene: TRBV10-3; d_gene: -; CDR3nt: TGTGCCATCAGTGAGGGGGGGATAACTAATGAAAAACTGTTTTTT; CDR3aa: CAISEGGITNEKLFF
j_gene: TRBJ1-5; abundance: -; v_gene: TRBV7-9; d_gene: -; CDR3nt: TGTGCCAGCAGCTTAGCGTCGGGAGGAGATCAGCCCCAGCATTTT; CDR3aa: CASSLASGGDQPQHF